One and the same sample provided the 7 T cell receptor beta chains below, sequenced in a study of control samples from healthy donors and cancer patients. Profiling relied on immunoSEQ multiplex PCR, and the TCRdb table lists in-frame clones only, not all of them. The sample lists about 39,000 clones; around four fifths were seen once. The sequenced sample consisted of blood. The receptors shown here come from a man aged 60 to 75 in good health.

The V gene is TRBV6-2 or TRBV6-3, the J gene TRBJ1-6, with a tentative D call TRBD1 (5 bases). The V end was cut by 5 bases, the J end by 8 bases, with 19 bases between. The germline gives CDR1 MNHEY, CDR2 SVGEGT. The CDR3 sequence is 16 residues long. The CDR3 DNA reads as TGTGCCAGCAGTCTACTTTCCGGGACCGAGTATTCACCCCTCCACTTT. This encodes CASSLLSGTEYSPLHF.

This clone was counted a single time. The J gene is TRBJ1-6, the V gene TRBV4-1; 7 positions agree with TRBD1. The V and J ends lost 4 bases and 3 bases, in that order; junction bases with no gene match: 3. The length of the CDR3 is 15 residues. Germline loops: CDR1 MGHRA, CDR2 YSYEKL. In DNA form, the CDR3 reads TGCGCCAGCAGCCCCGGGACAGTCTATAATTCACCCCTCCACTTT. The encoded protein is CASSPGTVYNSPLHF.

This clone was observed once. The V call is TRBV5-6, the J call TRBJ1-5, with D unresolved. Germline V gene sequence: CDR1 SGHDT, CDR2 YYEEEE. Trimming removed 0 bases at V and 1 base at J, with 17 bases between. CDR3 size: 18 residues. CDR3 amino acids: CASSLGPLVAVSNQPQHF. The CDR3, as DNA: TGTGCCAGCAGCTTGGGGCCCCTAGTGGCGGTGAGCAATCAGCCCCAGCATTTT.

As to this clone: One end of the junction fails to match germline, which may point to a read error. The J gene is TRBJ1-6, the V gene TRBV6-6; TRBD1 matches at 11 bases. The CDR3 sequence is 16 residues long. Per the germline V gene, CDR1 is MNHNY and CDR2 is SVGAGI (reference sequence). For the CDR3, the DNA is TGTGCCAGCAGTTACGGACAGGGGGCTTATACTTCACCCCTCCACTTT. This encodes CASSYGQGAYTSPLHF.

The V gene is TRBV6-1, the J gene TRBJ2-7, with D perhaps TRBD1 or TRBD2 (6 bases each). Trimming removed 2 bases from V and 7 bases from J, with 12 bases in between. Germline lookup yields CDR1 MNHNS and CDR2 SASEGT. CDR3 length equals 13 residues. The CDR3, as DNA: TGTGCCAGCAGTGAAAGGGGGGATAGAGAGCAGTACTTC. Translated: CASSERGDREQYF.

The rearrangement links TRBV11-2 to TRBJ1-2; 8 bases agree with TRBD1. The V gene's germline CDR1 is SGHAT and CDR2 FQNNGV. V lost 6 bases and J lost 8; bases outside the gene matches: 8. The CDR3 loop spans 13 amino acids. CDR3 DNA sequence: TGTGCCAGCAGTCGTGACAGGGGAAGGGGCTACACCTTC. Its translation: CASSRDRGRGYTF.

This clone has more than one count but fewer than ten. The V and J genes are TRBV2 and TRBJ2-2, with D possibly matching TRBD1 (5 bases). V was cut by 3 bases and J by 1 base, with 6 bases left in between. The CDR3 has 14 amino acids. Germline CDR1 SNHLY, CDR2 FYNNEI. The CDR3 nucleotides are TGTGCCAGCAGTGACGGACAGAACACCGGGGAGCTGTTTTTT. Its protein is CASSDGQNTGELFF.